The clone carrying this T cell receptor beta chain was found once. Its antigen is currently unknown. The data originate from a study of blood T cells in healthy people across ages. Study-wide findings and caveats: Diversity of TCR beta correlated strongly with naive T cell percentage. Both naive CD4+ cell counts and diversity were greater in long-lived donors than in aged donors.

The donors, all healthy, were Caucasians living in Russia, aged roughly 6 to 100. The CDR3 is made up of 16 amino acids. J lost 15 bases, V lost 4 bases, and 15 bases had no gene match. Per the germline V gene, CDR1 is SGHTA and CDR2 is FQGTGA. With a J-beta primer mix and a sample-barcoded 5' primer, a second PCR ran 7 to 11 cycles. Via MiXCR, TCRdb re-called the 5' RACE reads, giving one row per CDR3 protein. The repertoire includes about 1.6 million distinct CDR3 sequences, about 31% of them detected once, and about 11% sits in the top ten. The source of this sequence is a woman in her 30s in good health. The specimen sequenced was blood. The chain couples TRBV7-3 to TRBJ2-1, with 13 bases matching TRBD2. CDR3 amino acids: CASSSVSGLAGRQAFF. The CDR3 nucleotides read TGTGCCAGCAGCTCCGTGTCGGGACTAGCGGGGAGGCAGGCGTTCTTC.